What follows are 12 T cell receptor beta chains derived from one specimen sequenced in a study of response to subunit inactivated influenza vaccine. TCRdb analysed the RT-PCR reads with MiXCR anew, one entry per CDR3 protein. Of 650,000 to 800,000 distinct CDR3 sequences listed, about 15% are singletons. The material was PBMCs from blood, obtained less than 15 days before vaccination. The receptors come from a man in his forties or fifties who received an inactivated influenza vaccine.

The sample holds a few counts of this clonotype. V usage is TRBV3-1 and J usage is TRBJ2-3; a weak D match, TRBD2 (6 bases). The length of the CDR3 is 17 residues. The V gene's germline CDR1 is LGHDT and CDR2 YNNKEL (reference sequence). V was trimmed by 2 bases and J by 5 bases, leaving 20 bases between them. DNA of the CDR3: TGTGCCAGCAGCCAACGATCTACAGGACCCGGGGGAGATACGCAGTATTTT. Translating it yields CASSQRSTGPGGDTQYF.

The genes are TRBV28 and TRBJ2-3; D is possibly TRBD2 (6 bases). V was trimmed by 8 bases and J by 0 bases, leaving 15 bases between them. The CDR3 covers 15 residues. From germline, CDR1 is MDHEN and CDR2 SYDVKM. The DNA of the CDR3 is TGTGCCAGCGGAAGGCCCGGGACTAGCACAGATACGCAGTATTTT. This sequence encodes CASGRPGTSTDTQYF.

CDR3 sequence (DNA): TGCAGTGCCGACCTACAGGGGAGGAATGAGCAGTTCTTC. Translated, it gives CSADLQGRNEQFF. V gene TRBV20-1 combines with J gene TRBJ2-1; maybe TRBD1 (7 bases). This CDR3 has 13 residues. Germline V CDR1 and CDR2: DFQATT, SNEGSKA (reference sequence). Between the trimmed V and J ends, which lost 6 bases and 7 bases, there was a span of 16 bases.

This chain uses TRBV6-2 or TRBV6-3 with TRBJ1-2; D remains ambiguous. The V gene lost 2 bases and the J gene lost 0 bases, with 7 bases spanning the gap. The CDR3 runs to 14 residues. The germline V gene encodes CDR1 MNHEY and CDR2 SVGEGT. CDR3 region: CASSYRLANYGYTF. The CDR3 region has the DNA TGTGCCAGCAGTTACAGGCTGGCTAACTATGGCTACACCTTC.

The chain joins TRBV10-3 to TRBJ2-1; 8 nucleotides agree with TRBD1. The CDR3 is 15 amino acids. The germline CDR1 and CDR2 sequences are ENHRY and SYGVKD. Losses at the gene ends were 6 bases for V and 6 bases for J; bases not matched to a gene: 10. The CDR3 region has the DNA TGTGCCATCAGAGACAGGGGTTTGGGGGCCAATGAGCAGTTCTTC. This sequence encodes CAIRDRGLGANEQFF.

V and J are TRBV29-1 and TRBJ2-3, with D possibly being TRBD2 (5 bases). Germline V gene data show CDR1 as SQVTM and CDR2 as ANQGSEA. The germline V and J ends were trimmed by 3 bases and 2 bases, with 9 bases remaining between them. The CDR3 has 13 amino acids. The CDR3 region is CSVEILATDTQYF. The CDR3 region has the DNA TGCAGCGTTGAGATTCTAGCCACAGATACGCAGTATTTT.

The chain combines TRBV5-1 with TRBJ2-7, with D tentatively TRBD1 or TRBD2 (5 bases each). Germline V gene sequence: CDR1 SGHRS, CDR2 YFSETQ. The CDR3 loop spans 15 amino acids. The V end lost 4 bases, the J end lost 6 bases, and 20 bases lay between the germline ends. The CDR3 is CASSIWPGRELEQYF. CDR3 in DNA: TGCGCCAGCAGCATTTGGCCGGGCAGGGAGCTCGAGCAGTACTTC.

This clonotype was seen a handful of times. This chain joins TRBV5-1 and TRBJ2-5; 10 bases fit TRBD2. This CDR3 comprises 15 residues. J was trimmed by 4 bases and V by 0 bases; bases with no gene match: 3. Germline values: CDR1 SGHRS, CDR2 YFSETQ. The CDR3 protein is CASSLESSGGETQYF. The CDR3 nucleotides are TGCGCCAGCAGCTTGGAATCTAGCGGGGGAGAGACCCAGTACTTC.

V and J are TRBV2 and TRBJ1-5, with D maybe TRBD1 (5 bases). Germline V gene sequence: CDR1 SNHLY, CDR2 FYNNEI. V was clipped by 7 bases and J by 6 bases, with 16 bases between them. The CDR3 is 14 amino acids. The CDR3 sequence: CASNSGGAGQPQHF. The DNA for the CDR3 is TGTGCCAGCAATAGTGGGGGAGCTGGTCAGCCCCAGCATTTT.

This clonotype was seen a handful of times. CDR3 residues: CATSTRNREIYGYTF. The CDR3 DNA is TGTGCCACCAGCACCAGAAACAGGGAAATCTATGGCTACACCTTC. The chain carries TRBV15 and TRBJ1-2; D might be TRBD1 (6 bases). The V gene's germline CDR1 is LNHNV and CDR2 YYDKDF (reference sequence). V lost 4 bases and J 4 bases, leaving 16 bases between the germline ends. CDR3 length equals 15 residues.

The V gene is TRBV3-1, the J gene TRBJ2-2, with TRBD1 as a possible D gene (5 bases). The V gene lost 1 base and the J gene lost 3 bases, with 12 bases spanning the gap. Germline CDR1 LGHDT, CDR2 YNNKEL (reference sequence). The CDR3 sequence is 16 residues long. DNA for the CDR3: TGTGCCAGCAGCCAAGGGCCGGGCAGGGACACCGGGGAGCTGTTTTTT. Translated: CASSQGPGRDTGELFF.

There are a few counts of this clonotype. V usage is TRBV25-1 and J usage is TRBJ1-5; D gene unclear. V was clipped by 4 bases and J by 8 bases, with 18 bases between them. Germline V lookup: CDR1 MGHDK, CDR2 SYGVNS. The CDR3 sequence is 15 residues long. The CDR3 nucleotides are TGTGCCAGCAGTGGAACGTCAGGAGGGAGGGAGCCCCAGCATTTT. Translation: CASSGTSGGREPQHF. The entire variable domain, with the rest obtained from reference TRBV25-1 and TRBJ1-5, is as follows: EADIYQTPRYLVIGTGKKITLECSQTMGHDKMYWYQQDPGMELHLIHYSYGVNSTEKGDLSSESTVSRIRTEHFPLTLESARPSHTSQYLCASSGTSGGREPQHFGDGTRLSIL.